This T cell receptor beta chain appears in the sequencing data of a study of shared clonotypes between healthy human individuals (dated by TCRdb to about 2020). A note on the overall study: The cohort included a few men and a couple of women between 18 and 49 years of age. The study deeply sequenced blood TCR repertoires of about 5 healthy adults to estimate repertoire size and the extent of clonotype sharing between individuals. To increase sequencing depth and limit assay-specific biases, TCR repertoire library preparation and sequencing were carried out by different laboratories using diverse techniques. Per donor, three plates each were used for CD4 naive and CD4 memory, two for CD8 naive, and one for CD8 memory. Per donor, leukapheresis produced somewhere between about 0.85 and 9.5 billion PBMCs.

Using the deep immunoSEQ assay, multiplex PCR amplified TCR CDR3 regions from genomic DNA. For each cell subset, the extracted genomic DNA was distributed evenly across all wells of several immunoSEQ 96-well plates, and each plate served as one replicate. Each replicate PCR for sorted subsets received about 210 ng genomic DNA, equal to roughly 30,000 T cell genomes. Purified libraries were measured with a Qubit 3.0 fluorometer, size-checked on a Bioanalyzer 2100, and measured again with the KAPA Library Quantification kit. Every immunoSEQ 96-well plate was sequenced on a dedicated single-read 150-cycle Illumina NextSeq 550 flow cell. The authors processed their data as follows. Because the immunoSEQ output held only junctional sequences and lacked quality scores, the filtering could not match the filtering applied to full-length reads. Sequences were annotated with PyIR, a Python wrapper for IgBLAST v1.9, using IMGT germline references to assign V/J genes and CDR3. Reads were filtered out if the reads had weak V/J assignments (E-value above 1e-6), no CDR3, stop codons, out-of-frame junctions, or ambiguous translated residues. V3J clonotypes were defined by identical inferred V gene, J gene, and CDR3 amino acid sequence. Percentage overlap between repertoires was calculated by dividing the number of shared unique clonotypes by the size of the smaller repertoire. Three approaches were used to assess repertoire richness: RTK rarefaction, the Chao1 estimator, and Recon v2.1 estimates of unobserved clonotypes. Generation probabilities for all TCRbeta clonotypes obtained by the gDNA method from four donors were computed using OLGA. What TCRdb holds here is the immuneACCESS table cut down to in-frame rearrangements. Part of the clones is not present; checked against another copy, under half of the missing clones reflect an unresolved V gene, and the others are unexplained. The V and J calls and clone size come from that table; D and trimming were worked out from the DNA. Here the sample has 600,000 to 750,000 clones; 72% occur a single time. Under 2% of the sample goes to the ten largest clones.

The donors were healthy, HIV-negative adults who had no recently reported acute infections or vaccinations. Every donor was a Caucasian adult living in Nashville, Tennessee, USA. Magnetic negative selection was used to enrich CD4+ T cells, after which naive cells were positively selected on CD45RA and the negative fraction became the memory subset. After blood collection by leukapheresis, PBMCs were isolated using Ficoll-Histopaque density gradient centrifugation and then cryopreserved in the vapor phase of liquid nitrogen. Analytical flow cytometry was used to check the purity and quantity of each magnetically sorted T cell population. From each sorted fraction, genomic DNA was isolated and quantified by UV absorbance on a Nanodrop 2000c. The investigation overall reported the following: Pairwise subsampling indicated that sequencing depth was expected to affect the degree of clonotype sharing among donors. Naive subsets generally had larger estimated clonotype richness than memory subsets. Sharing across several donors was observed for approximately 5% of naive CD4, over 3% of naive CD8, 2.3% of memory CD4, and less than 0.45% of memory CD8 clonotypes. Rarefaction of sorted-subset datasets indicated incomplete sequencing despite the large sequencing depth. Because the study included only a small number of donors, the genetic and exposure-history diversity represented was limited. Compared with non-shared clonotypes, the clonotypes found in all four sorted-subset donors had higher generation probabilities. Sampling was restricted to blood, and TCR repertoires in tissue are likely to differ from TCR repertoires in blood.

To note about this clone: Which antigen it targets is not known. Base qualities are not provided; no much larger clone lies one nucleotide away.

Spanning cysteine to phenylalanine, the CDR3 consists of 18 amino acids. Only CDR3 DNA remains: 54 bases, in frame from the first base. After removal of 6 bases from V and 5 bases from J, the junction retains 19 bases not matched to a gene. CDR1 and CDR2 were assigned from the germline V gene as MDHEN and SYDVKM. Input material: memory CD4+ T cells sorted from blood. In the paper's terms, the cell subset or site label means: CD45RA-negative fraction. The receptor's source is a young woman in good health. The V and J genes are TRBV28 and TRBJ2-1; TRBD2 fits 7 bases in the junction. The encoded CDR3 is CASRPTLRAGSTNNEQFF. The nucleotide sequence reads as follows: TGTGCCAGCAGACCTACCCTTAGAGCGGGATCTACCAACAATGAGCAGTTCTTC.